Below, one T cell receptor (beta chain) is given with its context. The sample belongs to a study of regulatory T cells in long-lasting Graves disease. Specified time point: persistent/refractory GD, antithyroid drugs over 5 years with positive TRAb. Researchers made the TCR library from RNA that was extracted from PBMCs. To make TCR beta libraries, researchers used iRepertoire HTBI primers and Arm-PCR of CDR3 regions. Original methodology: Taken together, the samples had 62 TRBV and 15 or so TRBJ segments identified. A single record per CDR3 protein comes from TCRdb applying MiXCR to the multiplex PCR reads. The V and J calls shown here were made by TCRdb, not taken from the authors' results. The sample records 400,000 to 450,000 distinct CDR3 sequences, 23% being singletons. Trimming pared 5 bases from V and 1 base from J, leaving 27 bases between. Germline CDR1 and CDR2: PRHDT and FYEKMQ (reference sequence). The CDR3 extends over 20 amino acids.

The origin of this receptor is a female donor with Graves disease. This chain uses TRBV13 with TRBJ2-4; no clear D. Sample: peripheral blood mononuclear cells (PBMCs), taken when the disease was refractory, from a patient treated with antithyroid drugs. The CDR3 bases are TGTGCCAGCAGCCCCGTGAGGCAGGTATTTCGGATCGAGGCCAAAAACATTCAGTACTTC. Its protein is CASSPVRQVFRIEAKNIQYF.